Below, one T cell receptor (beta chain) is given with its context. The sample holds one count of this clone. The antigen it binds to is not known. No much larger clone is present one base from it, and per-base qualities are unavailable. TCRbeta CDR3 regions were amplified from genomic DNA by means of the immunoSEQ Assay, a bias-controlled multiplex PCR. Under the source paper's analysis protocol: Nucleated cell counts per sample were estimated from amplification of reference gene primers within the assay. Sequence reads were collapsed and filtered to measure the absolute abundance of every unique TCRbeta CDR3 rearrangement. For each sample, productive Simpson clonality was calculated as the square root of Simpson's diversity index over productive rearrangements. Drawn from immuneACCESS, this table holds only the in-frame rearrangements with V and J called that TCRdb kept. Clones are partly lost; checked studies trace under half to an unresolved V gene and leave the rest unexplained. The V and J calls and the clone size are those of that table, but D and trimming were determined from the DNA. For this sample there are fewer than 85,000 clones; more than 75% appear just once. Approximately 8% of the sample is taken by the ten largest.

Whole blood was collected in K2EDTA tubes by collaborating institutions according to the institutions' own protocols. For TCRbeta analysis, collaborators shipped samples as frozen whole blood, isolated PBMCs, or DNA extracted from either of those sample types. This record belongs to a study of blood T cell repertoires in COVID-19 (dated by TCRdb to 2020 to 2022). Background on the whole study: Samples covering the acute and convalescent phases of COVID-19 were provided by collaborators in the United States, Italy and Spain. The sample metadata nearly always contained a de-identified subject ID, COVID-19 status, age in years and sex. Subjects who had been exposed to COVID-19, were actively infected with it, or had recovered from it provided the deeply sampled blood TCRbeta repertoires that made up the dataset. Where available, HLA class I and class II types were obtained from metadata supplied by the sample provider rather than from assay-based typing. The material from the prospective study consisted of cDNA or gDNA derived from T cells, B-cell-depleted T cells, or PBMCs. A freely available public database, intended as a resource for researchers studying the immune response to SARS-CoV-2, is where the repertoires were released. Samples came from the ongoing ImmuneRACE study (first 160 participants) plus 1,254 subjects from 6 global collaborators. General study outcomes and caveats: The amount of clinical and demographic metadata varied by source and participant and was provided uncurated.

From the germline V gene (reference sequence), CDR1 is MNHEY and CDR2 is SMNVEV. V is trimmed back by 7 bases and J by 7 bases, and the junction contains 9 bases that no gene match accounts for. The cysteine opens and the phenylalanine closes a CDR3 of 15 amino acids. The kept DNA is CDR3 alone, 45 bases in frame from the first base. The receptor's source is a man aged 45-65 years with active COVID-19. Sequenced input: peripheral blood. The receptor chain draws on TRBV27 and TRBJ1-6; 8 of the junction bases match TRBD1. The CDR3 has the sequence CASTLGHRGNSPLHF. The DNA sequence is TGTGCCAGCACCTTAGGGCACAGGGGGAATTCACCCCTCCACTTT.